These 3 T cell receptor beta chains came from one sample sequenced in a study of T cells in Graves' hyperthyroidism and ophthalmopathy (dated by TCRdb to the late 2010s). Libraries were constructed by multiplex PCR. Data came from an Illumina HiSeq 2000. The TCR beta CDR3 regions were amplified from RNA transcripts. For the first round of RT-PCR on the TCR CDR3, the HTBI primer set was used together with the Qiagen OneStep RT-PCR kit. The raw public reads went through TCRdb reprocessing: fastp at Q25, MiXCR clone calling, in-frame beta chains kept. Each CDR3 protein appears once, grouped with its most common genes and DNA. Here the sample has 450,000 to 700,000 distinct CDR3 sequences; under 60% occur a single time. 19% of the sample belongs to the ten largest clones. The sample consisted of peripheral blood or thyroid tissue (not recorded which). The receptors here all came from an adult woman with Graves' disease, either hyperthyroidism or ophthalmopathy (not recorded which).

This clonotype was seen a few times. The chain employs TRBV28 and TRBJ1-1; D unclear. The V gene's germline CDR1 is MDHEN and CDR2 SYDVKM. V was shortened by 8 bases and J by 4 bases, with 14 bases between the two germline ends. This CDR3 spans 13 amino acids. In DNA, the CDR3 is TGTGCCAGCGCCCGAATGAGAAGCACTGAAGCTTTCTTT. Amino acids: CASARMRSTEAFF. Full variable domain (rest looked up from reference TRBV28 and TRBJ1-1): DVKVTQSSRYLVKRTGEKVFLECVQDMDHENMFWYRQDPGLGLRLIYFSYDVKMKEKGDIPEGYSVSREKKERFSLILESASTNQTSMYLCASARMRSTEAFFGQGTRLTVV.

The sample holds many counts of this clonotype. The genes are TRBV5-1 and TRBJ2-2, with D perhaps matching TRBD1 (6 bases). The germline gives CDR1 SGHRS, CDR2 YFSETQ. The CDR3 contains 15 residues. V was shortened by 0 bases and J by 3 bases, with 9 bases between the two germline ends. The CDR3 DNA reads TGCGCCAGCAGCTTGGGGGACATCGACACCGGGGAGCTGTTTTTT. Encoded protein: CASSLGDIDTGELFF.

The chain recombines TRBV10-3 with TRBJ2-2; 8 bases are shared with TRBD1. The CDR3 extends over 13 amino acids. With V trimmed by 8 bases and J by 3 bases, 2 bases remained unmatched. Germline CDR1 ENHRY, CDR2 SYGVKD. In DNA form, the CDR3 reads TGTGCCATCGGGACAGGAGACACCGGGGAGCTGTTTTTT. Amino acid sequence: CAIGTGDTGELFF.